The next 18 T cell receptor beta chains were all read from a single sample in a study of T-cell memory formation after mild COVID-19 (dated by TCRdb to 2020 to 2022). Libraries were prepared through 5' RACE. Sequencing was carried out with an Illumina NovaSeq 6000. Using fastp trimming at Q25 and MiXCR clonotype assembly, TCRdb reanalyzed the public sequencing data and kept in-frame beta chains. One record per CDR3 amino acid sequence lists the most common genes and DNA. The sample table shows roughly 370,000 distinct CDR3 sequences, and about 17% are seen once. Jointly, the top ten make up under 25% of the sample. Sequencing was carried out using PBMCs or a T cell subset sorted from them (not recorded which). These receptors all come from a young man who had mild COVID-19 (a few samples of this study predate the infection). The sample titles of this study are shuffled in the database, so cell type and time point are left out; the donor was told from shared clones.

The rearrangement uses TRBV6-1 and TRBJ2-7, with 8 positions matching TRBD1. The germline V gene encodes CDR1 MNHNS and CDR2 SASEGT. The length of the CDR3 is 15 residues. V was clipped by 6 bases and J by 1 base; unmatched bases: 8. The CDR3 reads CASRLDRGGSYEQYF. The CDR3 region has the DNA TGTGCCAGCAGACTTGACAGGGGCGGGTCCTACGAGCAGTACTTC.

This clonotype was counted only a few times. The chain uses TRBV7-3 and TRBJ2-5, with 12 nucleotides matching TRBD2. This CDR3 contains 15 residues. Germline CDR1 reads SGHTA; CDR2 reads FQGTGA. Losses at the gene ends were 6 bases for V and 2 bases for J; bases not matched to a gene: 4. The CDR3 bases are TGTGCCAGCAGTCGGACTAGCGGGGCTCAAGAGACCCAGTACTTC. This translates into CASSRTSGAQETQYF.

The chain has TRBV28 and TRBJ1-3, with 8 bases identical to TRBD1. Germline values: CDR1 MDHEN, CDR2 SYDVKM. The CDR3 consists of 13 residues. V shed 7 bases, J shed 2 bases, and the junction held 1 base outside the gene matches. CDR3 nucleotide sequence: TGTGCCAGCAAGACAGGGGCTGGAAACACCATATATTTT. It translates to CASKTGAGNTIYF.

This chain connects TRBV6-5 to TRBJ2-7, with 9 bases fitting TRBD1. V shed 8 bases, J shed 0 bases, and the junction held 8 bases outside the gene matches. This CDR3 contains 15 residues. Germline-derived CDR1 and CDR2 are MNHEY and SVGAGI. The CDR3 nucleotides are TGTGCCAGCGGCTTGTACAGGGGGCCCTCCTACGAGCAGTACTTC. Amino acids: CASGLYRGPSYEQYF.

This clonotype was seen only a few times. This chain connects TRBV6-1 to TRBJ1-5, with D maybe TRBD1 (5 bases). Germline values: CDR1 MNHNS, CDR2 SASEGT. Trimming left V 0 bases short and J 3 bases short, with 9 bases between. This CDR3 is 15 amino acids long. The CDR3 DNA reads as TGTGCCAGCAGTGAAGCGGGGGGGGTCAATCAGCCCCAGCATTTT. Protein sequence: CASSEAGGVNQPQHF.

There are many counts of this clonotype. The gene calls are TRBV3-1 and TRBJ2-5; a weak D match, TRBD2 (5 bases). Germline values: CDR1 LGHDT, CDR2 YNNKEL (reference sequence). V lost 3 bases and J lost 0, with 8 bases in between. The CDR3 totals 14 residues. Written as DNA, the CDR3 is TGTGCCAGCAGCCAGGACTCGTACCAAGAGACCCAGTACTTC. Translated, it gives CASSQDSYQETQYF.

This clonotype was found many times. The V gene is TRBV5-1, the J gene TRBJ1-1, with a possible D match to TRBD1 (6 bases). Trimming took off 0 bases at V and 0 bases at J, with 6 bases between the two ends. CDR3 length equals 14 residues. The V gene's germline CDR1 is SGHRS and CDR2 YFSETQ. CDR3 in amino acids: CASSLGQVNTEAFF. The CDR3 DNA sequence: TGCGCCAGCAGCTTGGGACAGGTGAACACTGAAGCTTTCTTT.

This clonotype was found a few times. This rearrangement joins TRBV7-9 to TRBJ1-1, with 7 bases matching TRBD1. The V gene's germline CDR1 is SEHNR and CDR2 FQNEAQ (reference sequence). V shed 5 bases, J shed 0 bases, and the junction held 9 bases outside the gene matches. The CDR3 totals 16 residues. The CDR3 DNA reads TGTGCCAGCAGCCCGGAGACAGGGCACGTGAACACTGAAGCTTTCTTT. Translated, it gives CASSPETGHVNTEAFF.

The CDR3 region has the DNA TGTGCCAGCAGTGCTCCCGCGACTAGCCCCGGGGAGCTGTTTTTT. It yields the protein CASSAPATSPGELFF. The J gene is TRBJ2-2, the V gene TRBV9; 7 bases match TRBD2. Germline V gene lookup returns CDR1 SGDLS and CDR2 YYNGEE. CDR3 size: 15 residues. The ends lost 5 bases at V and 6 bases at J; junction bases unmatched: 10.

This clonotype was detected a few times. The chain has TRBV7-2 and TRBJ2-1, with 8 bases fitting TRBD2. J lost 1 base, V lost 5 bases, and 4 bases had no gene match. Germline CDR1 reads SGHTA; CDR2 reads FQGNSA. The CDR3 extends over 15 amino acids. The CDR3 sequence: CASSPVAGSYNEQFF. The DNA of the CDR3 is TGTGCCAGCAGCCCCGTAGCGGGGTCCTACAATGAGCAGTTCTTC.

This clonotype was detected a few times. The chain combines TRBV3-1 with TRBJ1-5, with D unclear. The CDR3 contains 14 residues. Trimming pared 6 bases from V and 7 bases from J, leaving 16 bases between. CDR1 is LGHDT and CDR2 is YNNKEL in the germline V gene (reference sequence). The CDR3 bases are TGTGCCAGCAGGGGCGGCGGGTTAGGACAGCCCCAGCATTTT. Translating gives CASRGGGLGQPQHF.

V gene TRBV6-5 combines with J gene TRBJ1-4; tentative D call: TRBD1 (5 bases). The CDR3 is 15 amino acids. Looked up from germline, CDR1 is MNHEY and CDR2 is SVGAGI. V was pared by 4 bases and J by 8 bases, with 17 bases between. The CDR3 bases are TGTGCCAGCAGTTCCTTATCGGGGCCGAGGGAAAAACTGTTTTTT. Its protein product is CASSSLSGPREKLFF.

In its sample, this clonotype was seen a few times. The gene calls are TRBV7-2 and TRBJ2-5; 10 bases match TRBD2. The CDR3 totals 15 residues. Germline values: CDR1 SGHTA, CDR2 FQGNSA. V shed 3 bases and J 5 bases; nucleotides not matched to a gene: 6. CDR3 nucleotides: TGTGCCAGCAGCTTTCAGCGGGGGGGCGTTGAGACCCAGTACTTC. This gives the protein CASSFQRGGVETQYF. Full variable domain (rest looked up from reference TRBV7-2 and TRBJ2-5): GAGVSQSPSNKVTEKGKDVELRCDPISGHTALYWYRQSLGQGLEFLIYFQGNSAPDKSGLPSDRFSAERTGGSVSTLTIQRTQQEDSAVYLCASSFQRGGVETQYFGPGTRLLVL.

At least ten counts were recorded for this clonotype. The V call is TRBV5-1, the J call TRBJ2-1; no firm D call. Trimming took off 8 bases at V and 5 bases at J, with 20 bases between the two ends. Germline CDR1 and CDR2: SGHRS and YFSETQ. The CDR3 has 15 residues. The CDR3 sequence is CASSAAVLTNNEQFF. The CDR3 bases are TGCGCCAGTAGTGCGGCCGTCCTCACAAACAATGAGCAGTTCTTC.

This clonotype was seen only a few times. The chain carries TRBV28 and TRBJ2-2; weak D call: TRBD1 (6 bases). The CDR3 is made up of 13 amino acids. V was shortened by 9 bases and J by 6 bases, with 14 bases between the two germline ends. Germline loops: CDR1 MDHEN, CDR2 SYDVKM. CDR3: CASQGLRAGELFF. In nucleotides, the CDR3 is TGTGCCAGTCAGGGGCTCCGGGCCGGGGAGCTGTTTTTT. Filled out from reference TRBV28 and TRBJ2-2, the complete variable domain reads DVKVTQSSRYLVKRTGEKVFLECVQDMDHENMFWYRQDPGLGLRLIYFSYDVKMKEKGDIPEGYSVSREKKERFSLILESASTNQTSMYLCASQGLRAGELFFGEGSRLTVL.

The CDR3 reads CASSLKGPSGNTIYF. The CDR3 DNA follows: TGCGCCAGCAGCTTGAAAGGCCCCTCTGGAAACACCATATATTTT. The chain carries TRBV5-1 and TRBJ1-3; D gene unclear. The CDR3 has 15 residues. Trimming pared 1 base from V and 0 bases from J, leaving 8 bases between. Germline CDR1 SGHRS, CDR2 YFSETQ.

V is TRBV19 and J is TRBJ2-3; 9 bases fit TRBD1. This CDR3 is 15 amino acids long. In germline, CDR1 is LNHDA, CDR2 SQIVND (reference sequence). Unmatched junction bases numbered 4, after V lost 6 bases and J lost 0 bases. The CDR3 is CASSRQGVSTDTQYF. In DNA form, the CDR3 reads TGTGCCAGTAGCCGACAGGGGGTTAGCACAGATACGCAGTATTTT.

This clonotype showed up just a few times. The chain joins TRBV5-8 to TRBJ2-5; 9 bases are shared with TRBD1. The germline CDR1 and CDR2 sequences are SGHTS and YDEGEE. CDR3 length equals 15 residues. Unmatched junction bases numbered 9, after V lost 4 bases and J lost 5 bases. The chain's CDR3 is CASSIGQGIGETQYF. The CDR3 DNA sequence: TGTGCCAGCAGCATCGGACAGGGGATTGGTGAGACCCAGTACTTC.